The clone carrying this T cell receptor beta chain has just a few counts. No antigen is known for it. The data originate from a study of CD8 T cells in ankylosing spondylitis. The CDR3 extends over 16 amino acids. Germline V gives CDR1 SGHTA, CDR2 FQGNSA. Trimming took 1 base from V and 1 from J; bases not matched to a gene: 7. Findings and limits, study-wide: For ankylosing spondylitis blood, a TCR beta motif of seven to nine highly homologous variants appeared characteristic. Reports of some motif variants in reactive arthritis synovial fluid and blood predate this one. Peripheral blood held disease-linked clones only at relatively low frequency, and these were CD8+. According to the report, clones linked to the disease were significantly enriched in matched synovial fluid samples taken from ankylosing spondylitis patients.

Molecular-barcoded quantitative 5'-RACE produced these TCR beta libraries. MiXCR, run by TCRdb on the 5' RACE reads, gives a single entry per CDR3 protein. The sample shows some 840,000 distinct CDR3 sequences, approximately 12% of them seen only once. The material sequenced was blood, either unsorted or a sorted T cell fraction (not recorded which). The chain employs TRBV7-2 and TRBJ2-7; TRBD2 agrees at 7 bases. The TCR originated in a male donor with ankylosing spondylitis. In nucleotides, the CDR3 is TGTGCCAGCAGCTTAGGGGGAGGGGAGTGGTCCTACGAGCAGTACTTC. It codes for CASSLGGGEWSYEQYF.